A selection of T cell receptor beta chains follows, all from one sample in a study of CD8 T cells in ankylosing spondylitis. TCRdb used MiXCR to reprocess the 5' RACE reads, holding one entry per CDR3 protein. Counted here are 250,000 to 350,000 distinct CDR3 sequences, 6.5% to 10% occurring once; the ten biggest clones make up more than 12%. Sequencing input: blood, either unsorted or a sorted T cell fraction (not recorded which). All receptors come from a male donor with ankylosing spondylitis. Each CDR3 is given with its conserved first and last residue. The order of the fields is CDR3 protein, CDR3 DNA, clone size, J gene, D gene, V gene. A D gene is named only where the DNA matches it firmly. Clone sizes are given selectively: once, few, many, or a class where the clone is expanded.

CDR3 protein: CASSFSSESSYNEQFF
CDR3 DNA: TGTGCCAGCAGTTTTTCTAGCGAATCCTCCTACAATGAGCAGTTCTTC
clone size: many
J gene: TRBJ2-1
D gene: -
V gene: TRBV6-5

CDR3 protein: CASSPDYHNEQFF
CDR3 DNA: TGTGCCAGCAGCCCGGACTACCACAATGAGCAGTTCTTC
clone size: few
J gene: TRBJ2-1
D gene: -
V gene: TRBV7-2

CDR3 protein: CASRDTGFQDAYEQYF
CDR3 DNA: TGTGCCAGCAGGGATACAGGATTTCAGGATGCCTACGAGCAGTACTTC
clone size: many
J gene: TRBJ2-7
D gene: -
V gene: TRBV2

CDR3 protein: CASSTGTHPWDTQYF
CDR3 DNA: TGCGCCAGCAGTACCGGGACGCATCCCTGGGATACGCAGTATTTT
clone size: -
J gene: TRBJ2-3
D gene: -
V gene: TRBV5-1

CDR3 protein: CSANDNSNQPQHF
CDR3 DNA: TGCAGTGCTAACGACAATAGCAATCAGCCCCAGCATTTT
clone size: many
J gene: TRBJ1-5
D gene: -
V gene: TRBV20-1

CDR3 protein: CASSTGSSYNEQFF
CDR3 DNA: TGTGCCAGCAGCACAGGGAGCTCCTACAATGAGCAGTTCTTC
clone size: many
J gene: TRBJ2-1
D gene: -
V gene: TRBV28

CDR3 protein: CASSYSTVREQYF
CDR3 DNA: TGTGCCAGCAGTTACTCTACCGTCCGCGAGCAGTACTTC
clone size: -
J gene: TRBJ2-7
D gene: -
V gene: TRBV6-6

CDR3 protein: CASSYSRQRYEQYF
CDR3 DNA: TGTGCCAGCAGTTACTCTCGGCAGCGATACGAGCAGTACTTC
clone size: -
J gene: TRBJ2-7
D gene: -
V gene: TRBV6-5

CDR3 protein: CASRIDAIGGQHF
CDR3 DNA: TGTGCCAGCAGGATCGACGCCATTGGAGGCCAGCATTTT
clone size: few
J gene: TRBJ1-5
D gene: -
V gene: TRBV6-6

CDR3 protein: CSADLLPVQYF
CDR3 DNA: TGCAGTGCGGACCTGTTACCAGTCCAGTACTTC
clone size: -
J gene: TRBJ2-5
D gene: -
V gene: TRBV20-1

CDR3 protein: CASSYYRAGNTEAFF
CDR3 DNA: TGTGCCAGCAGTTACTACCGGGCGGGGAACACTGAAGCTTTCTTT
clone size: few
J gene: TRBJ1-1
D gene: -
V gene: TRBV6-5

CDR3 protein: CASQVTGGLDTQYF
CDR3 DNA: TGTGCCAGTCAAGTTACAGGGGGCCTAGATACGCAGTATTTT
clone size: few
J gene: TRBJ2-3
D gene: TRBD1
V gene: TRBV19

CDR3 protein: CASSLASGGQETQYF
CDR3 DNA: TGCGCCAGCAGCTTGGCCTCAGGGGGACAAGAGACCCAGTACTTC
clone size: -
J gene: TRBJ2-5
D gene: TRBD1
V gene: TRBV5-1

CDR3 protein: CASSKRGTGDSYNEQFF
CDR3 DNA: TGTGCCAGCAGCAAAAGAGGGACAGGTGACTCCTACAATGAGCAGTTCTTC
clone size: few
J gene: TRBJ2-1
D gene: -
V gene: TRBV21-1

CDR3 protein: CASSDGGGTEAFF
CDR3 DNA: TGTGCCAGCAGCGACGGAGGGGGGACTGAAGCTTTCTTT
clone size: few
J gene: TRBJ1-1
D gene: -
V gene: TRBV7-9

CDR3 protein: CASSYSGGGETNEKLFF
CDR3 DNA: TGTGCCAGCAGTTACTCCGGGGGGGGAGAAACTAATGAAAAACTGTTTTTT
clone size: -
J gene: TRBJ1-4
D gene: -
V gene: TRBV6-5

CDR3 protein: CASSLSAGSAYEQYF
CDR3 DNA: TGTGCCAGCAGCCTAAGCGCAGGTTCGGCCTACGAGCAGTACTTC
clone size: few
J gene: TRBJ2-7
D gene: -
V gene: TRBV27